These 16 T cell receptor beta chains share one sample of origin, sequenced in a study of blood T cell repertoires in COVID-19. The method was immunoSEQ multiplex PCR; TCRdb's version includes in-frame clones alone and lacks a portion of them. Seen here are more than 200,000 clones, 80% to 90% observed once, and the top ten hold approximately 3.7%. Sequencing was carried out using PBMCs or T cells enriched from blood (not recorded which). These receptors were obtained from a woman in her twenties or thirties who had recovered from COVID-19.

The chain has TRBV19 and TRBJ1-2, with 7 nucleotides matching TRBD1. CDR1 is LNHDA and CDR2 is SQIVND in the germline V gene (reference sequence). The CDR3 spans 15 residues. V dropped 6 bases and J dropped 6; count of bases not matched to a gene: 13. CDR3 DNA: TGTGCCAGTAGGACCCCGGAGAGGGGGCTTCATGGCTACACCTTC. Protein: CASRTPERGLHGYTF. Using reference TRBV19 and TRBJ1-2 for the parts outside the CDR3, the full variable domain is DGGITQSPKYLFRKEGQNVTLSCEQNLNHDAMYWYRQDPGQGLRLIYYSQIVNDFQKGDIAEGYSVSREKKESFPLTVTSAQKNPTAFYLCASRTPERGLHGYTFGSGTRLTVV.

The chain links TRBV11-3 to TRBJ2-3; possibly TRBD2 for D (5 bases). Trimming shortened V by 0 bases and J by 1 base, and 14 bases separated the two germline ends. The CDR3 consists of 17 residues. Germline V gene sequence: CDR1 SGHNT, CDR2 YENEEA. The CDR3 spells CASSLEKWGARTDTQYF. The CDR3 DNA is TGTGCCAGCAGCTTAGAAAAGTGGGGAGCCCGCACAGATACGCAGTATTTT.

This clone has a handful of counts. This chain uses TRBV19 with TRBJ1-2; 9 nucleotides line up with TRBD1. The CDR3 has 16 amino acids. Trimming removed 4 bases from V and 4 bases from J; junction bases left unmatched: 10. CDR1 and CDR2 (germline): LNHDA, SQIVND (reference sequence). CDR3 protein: CASSSSNRGRSYGYTF. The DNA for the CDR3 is TGTGCCAGTAGTAGCTCAAACAGGGGGCGAAGCTATGGCTACACCTTC.

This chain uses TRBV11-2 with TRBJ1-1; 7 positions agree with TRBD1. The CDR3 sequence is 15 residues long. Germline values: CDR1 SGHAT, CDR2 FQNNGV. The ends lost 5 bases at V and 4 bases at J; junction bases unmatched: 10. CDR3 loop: CASSLTDTGATEAFF. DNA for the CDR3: TGTGCCAGCAGCCTTACAGATACAGGGGCCACTGAAGCTTTCTTT.

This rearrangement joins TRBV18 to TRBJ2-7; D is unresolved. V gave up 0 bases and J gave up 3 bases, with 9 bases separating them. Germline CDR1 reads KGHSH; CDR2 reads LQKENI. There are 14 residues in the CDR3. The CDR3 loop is CASSPPSRIYEQYF. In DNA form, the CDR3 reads TGTGCCAGCTCACCACCTTCGAGGATCTACGAGCAGTACTTC.

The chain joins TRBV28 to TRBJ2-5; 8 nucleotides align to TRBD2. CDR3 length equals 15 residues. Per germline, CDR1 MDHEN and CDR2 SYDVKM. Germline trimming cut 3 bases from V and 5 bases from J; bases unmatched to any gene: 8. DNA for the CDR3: TGTGCCAGCAGTTTCGGGGGGGCCGAACGGGAGACCCAGTACTTC. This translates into CASSFGGAERETQYF. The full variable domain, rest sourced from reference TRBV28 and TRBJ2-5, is DVKVTQSSRYLVKRTGEKVFLECVQDMDHENMFWYRQDPGLGLRLIYFSYDVKMKEKGDIPEGYSVSREKKERFSLILESASTNQTSMYLCASSFGGAERETQYFGPGTRLLVL.

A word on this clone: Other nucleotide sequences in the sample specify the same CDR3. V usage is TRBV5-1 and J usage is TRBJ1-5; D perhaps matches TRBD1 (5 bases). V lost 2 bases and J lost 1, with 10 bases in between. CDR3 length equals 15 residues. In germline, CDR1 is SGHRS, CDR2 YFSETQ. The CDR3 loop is CASSLSGDSNQPQHF. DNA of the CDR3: TGCGCCAGCAGCTTATCGGGGGACAGCAATCAGCCCCAGCATTTT. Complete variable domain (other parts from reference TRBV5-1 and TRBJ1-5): KAGVTQTPRYLIKTRGQQVTLSCSPISGHRSVSWYQQTPGQGLQFLFEYFSETQRNKGNFPGRFSGRQFSNSRSEMNVSTLELGDSALYLCASSLSGDSNQPQHFGDGTRLSIL.

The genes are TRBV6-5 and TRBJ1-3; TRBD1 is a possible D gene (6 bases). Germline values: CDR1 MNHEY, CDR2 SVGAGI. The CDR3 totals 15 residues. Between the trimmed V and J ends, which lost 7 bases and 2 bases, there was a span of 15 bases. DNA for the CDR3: TGTGCCAGCACCCTGACCCCAGGGGCTGGAAACACCATATATTTT. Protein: CASTLTPGAGNTIYF.

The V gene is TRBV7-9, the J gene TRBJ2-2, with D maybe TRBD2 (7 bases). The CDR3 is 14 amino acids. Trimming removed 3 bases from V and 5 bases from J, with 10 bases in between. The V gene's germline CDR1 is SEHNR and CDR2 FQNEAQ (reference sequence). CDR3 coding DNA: TGTGCCAGCAGCTTTCGGGGGGCAACCGGGGAGCTGTTTTTT. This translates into CASSFRGATGELFF.

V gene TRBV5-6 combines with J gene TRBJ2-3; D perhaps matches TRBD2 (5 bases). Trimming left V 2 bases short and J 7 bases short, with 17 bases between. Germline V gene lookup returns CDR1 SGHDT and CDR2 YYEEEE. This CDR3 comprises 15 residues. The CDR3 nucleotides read TGTGCCAGCAGCTTTGCCGGGGTGAGAAAAAATACGCAGTATTTT. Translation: CASSFAGVRKNTQYF.

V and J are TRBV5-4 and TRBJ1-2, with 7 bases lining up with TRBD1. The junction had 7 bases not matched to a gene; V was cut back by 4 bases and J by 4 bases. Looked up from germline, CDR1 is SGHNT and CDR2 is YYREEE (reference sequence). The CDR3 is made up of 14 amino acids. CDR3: CASSIGQEVYGYTF. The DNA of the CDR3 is TGTGCCAGCAGCATTGGACAGGAGGTCTATGGCTACACCTTC.

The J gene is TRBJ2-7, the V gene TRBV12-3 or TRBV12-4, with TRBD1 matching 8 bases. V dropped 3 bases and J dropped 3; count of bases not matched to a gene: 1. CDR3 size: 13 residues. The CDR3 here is CASSLGQVYEQYF. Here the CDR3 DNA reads TGTGCCAGCAGTTTGGGACAGGTCTACGAGCAGTACTTC.

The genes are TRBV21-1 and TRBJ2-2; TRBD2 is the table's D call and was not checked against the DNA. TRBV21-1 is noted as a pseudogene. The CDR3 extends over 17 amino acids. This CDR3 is CASMGGGVAAAPGELFF. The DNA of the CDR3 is TGTGCCAGCATGGGCGGGGGGGTAGCGGCCGCCCCCGGGGAGCTGTTTTTT.

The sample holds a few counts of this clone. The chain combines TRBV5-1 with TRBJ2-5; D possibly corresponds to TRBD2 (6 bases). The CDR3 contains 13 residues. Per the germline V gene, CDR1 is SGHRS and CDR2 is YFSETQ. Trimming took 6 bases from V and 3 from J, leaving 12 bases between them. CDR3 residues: CASNRGMKETQYF. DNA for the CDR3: TGCGCCAGCAACCGGGGGATGAAAGAGACCCAGTACTTC.

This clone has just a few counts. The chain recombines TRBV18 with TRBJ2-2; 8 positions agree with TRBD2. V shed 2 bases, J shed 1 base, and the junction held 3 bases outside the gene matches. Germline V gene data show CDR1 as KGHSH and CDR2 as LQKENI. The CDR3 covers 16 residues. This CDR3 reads CASSPGSGRNTGELFF. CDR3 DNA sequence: TGTGCCAGCTCACCAGGAAGCGGGAGGAACACCGGGGAGCTGTTTTTT.

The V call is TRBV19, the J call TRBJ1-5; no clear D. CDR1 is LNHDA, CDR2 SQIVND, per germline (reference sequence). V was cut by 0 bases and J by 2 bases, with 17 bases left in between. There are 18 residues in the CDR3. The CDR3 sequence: CASSIDRRKEGGNQPQHF. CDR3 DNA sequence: TGTGCCAGTAGTATAGATCGGCGGAAGGAGGGCGGCAATCAGCCCCAGCATTTT.